This is a list of T cell receptor beta chains from one sample in a study of blood T cell repertoires in COVID-19. Clones were read by immunoSEQ multiplex PCR, and TCRdb kept only the in-frame ones, dropping some. The table includes 240,000 or so clones, more than 85% detected once. Material: PBMCs or T cells enriched from blood (not recorded which). All receptors come from a man aged 40-55 years who had recovered from COVID-19. Each CDR3 is given with its conserved first and last residue. D genes are given only for firm matches.

>TRBJ1-3|TRBV10-3|-
TGTGCCATCAGTGACAGTTTCTCTGGAAACACCATATATTTT
CAISDSFSGNTIYF
>TRBJ2-7|TRBV18|TRBD2
TGTGCCAGCTCAGACAGCGGGAGGTCGCCCTACGAGCAGTACTTC
CASSDSGRSPYEQYF
>TRBJ2-2|TRBV13|-
TGTGCCACCCTCGGGGAGGTGAACACCGGGGAGCTGTTTTTT
CATLGEVNTGELFF
>TRBJ2-3|TRBV28|-
TGTGCCAGCAGTCACAATGGGAGGGATACGCAGTATTTT
CASSHNGRDTQYF
>TRBJ2-2|TRBV18|-
TGTGCCAGCTCACCATTACAGGGTTACGGGGAGCTGTTTTTT
CASSPLQGYGELFF
>TRBJ2-5|TRBV19|TRBD2
TGTGCCAGTAGTATACGAGCGGGAGGGGGTGAGACCCAGTACTTC
CASSIRAGGGETQYF
>TRBJ1-5|TRBV5-1|TRBD1
TGCGCCAGCAGCCCGGGGACAGGGGTACAGCCCCAGCATTTT
CASSPGTGVQPQHF
>TRBJ2-1|TRBV5-1|-
TGCGCCAGCAGCTTGTTTGGGGAGGGGACATACAATGAGCAGTTCTTC
CASSLFGEGTYNEQFF
>TRBJ2-2|TRBV24-1|TRBD1
TGTGCCACCAGTGACTCTACAGGGGCGGACACCGGGGAGCTGTTTTTT
CATSDSTGADTGELFF
>TRBJ2-1|TRBV7-6|TRBD2
TGTGCCAGCAGCTTACAGACGAGCGGGAGGAGCGGCAATGAGCAGTTCTTC
CASSLQTSGRSGNEQFF